The clone carrying this T cell receptor (beta chain) was seen once. As to time point: cycle 4 day 1 (C4D1), after less than seven weeks of nivolumab. Every patient experienced relapse after autologous stem cell transplantation, and brentuximab vedotin exposure varied. Purification of CD4+ T cells from thawed PBMCs was achieved by magnetic negative selection. Assay used: immunoSEQ multiplex PCR; TCRdb lists only in-frame clones, some missing. The table records tens of thousands of clones, approximately 79% of them present only once. These data originate in a study of PD-1 blockade in classical Hodgkin lymphoma. CDR1 and CDR2 (germline): SGHDT, YYEEEE. V was trimmed by 0 bases and J by 0 bases, leaving 10 bases between them. This CDR3 is built from 16 residues.

This chain uses TRBV5-6 with TRBJ2-1; no clear D gene. This TCR was recovered from a human donor with classical Hodgkin lymphoma. The sequencing used CD4+ T cells from blood, collected before the fourth cycle of nivolumab. Here the CDR3 reads CASSLGQQSSYNEQFF. As DNA, the CDR3 is TGTGCCAGCAGCTTGGGGCAGCAGAGCTCCTACAATGAGCAGTTCTTC.